These T cell receptor beta chains were read from a single sample in a study of blood T cells in healthy people across ages. TCRdb recomputed calls from the 5' RACE reads with MiXCR, one row per CDR3 protein. Of hundreds of thousands of distinct CDR3 sequences in the sample, about 20% are singletons; the top ten hold less than 25%. Sequencing input: blood. The receptors stem from a man aged 65 to 79 in good health. Each CDR3 is given with its conserved first and last residue. A D gene is named only where the DNA matches it firmly. For some rows the clone size is stated as once, few or many, or as a class when expanded; others skip it.

size: NA; V: TRBV5-5; length: 17; J: TRBJ2-2; D: TRBD1; DNA: TGTGCCAGCAGCTTATTAGCGGGACAGGGGTTTGCCGGGGAGCTGTTTTTT; CDR3: CASSLLAGQGFAGELFF
size: few; V: TRBV5-1; length: 15; J: TRBJ2-1; D: NA; DNA: TGCGCCAGCAGCCGGGACACCGACTCCTACAATGAGCAGTTCTTC; CDR3: CASSRDTDSYNEQFF
size: NA; V: TRBV5-1; length: 15; J: TRBJ2-3; D: TRBD1; DNA: TGCGCCAGCTACAGGGGGCTCTCTGACACAGATACGCAGTATTTT; CDR3: CASYRGLSDTDTQYF
size: NA; V: TRBV6-6; length: 15; J: TRBJ2-5; D: NA; DNA: TGTGCCAGCAGTTACGGCCAGGGGAGGCAAGAGACCCAGTACTTC; CDR3: CASSYGQGRQETQYF
size: NA; V: TRBV28; length: 18; J: TRBJ1-1; D: NA; DNA: TGTGCCAGCAGTTCCGTAGCCGGGACTGGACAGTACCAGTCTGAAGCTTTCTTT; CDR3: CASSSVAGTGQYQSEAFF
size: NA; V: TRBV27; length: 14; J: TRBJ1-2; D: TRBD1; DNA: TGTGCCAGCAGTTTCGGAGGGGGCTCGGTTGGCTACACCTTC; CDR3: CASSFGGGSVGYTF
size: NA; V: TRBV12-3/TRBV12-4; length: 15; J: TRBJ1-2; D: TRBD1; DNA: TGTGCCAGCAGGCGGGGGGGGACAGGGTTCGTTGGCTACACCTTC; CDR3: CASRRGGTGFVGYTF
size: few; V: TRBV27; length: 16; J: TRBJ2-3; D: TRBD1; DNA: TGTGCCAGCAGTCCTAGAGGTACAGGGGGCACAGATACGCAGTATTTT; CDR3: CASSPRGTGGTDTQYF
size: few; V: TRBV5-6; length: 15; J: TRBJ2-2; D: NA; DNA: TGTGCCAGCAGCTTGGCGGATCGGAACACCGGGGAGCTGTTTTTT; CDR3: CASSLADRNTGELFF
size: NA; V: TRBV10-3; length: 14; J: TRBJ1-5; D: NA; DNA: TGTGCCATCAGGAGGACGGCGGCACGAGGGCCCCAGCATTTT; CDR3: CAIRRTAARGPQHF
size: few; V: TRBV18; length: 16; J: TRBJ2-1; D: NA; DNA: TGTGCCAGCTCACCCAGTAAAGGGAGCTCCTACAATGAGCAGTTCTTC; CDR3: CASSPSKGSSYNEQFF
size: few; V: TRBV20-1; length: 11; J: TRBJ2-1; D: NA; DNA: TGCAGTGCTAGTGAGGGGAATGAGCAGTTCTTC; CDR3: CSASEGNEQFF
size: few; V: TRBV20-1; length: 12; J: TRBJ2-5; D: TRBD1; DNA: TGCAGTGCTAGACGGGACAGGCAGACCCAGTACTTC; CDR3: CSARRDRQTQYF
size: NA; V: TRBV3-1; length: 14; J: TRBJ1-2; D: NA; DNA: TGTGCCAGCAGCGTGCAGGGGCGTAACTATGGCTACACCTTC; CDR3: CASSVQGRNYGYTF
size: NA; V: TRBV29-1; length: 14; J: TRBJ2-2; D: TRBD2; DNA: TGCAGCGTCGCCCGGACTAGCGGAGTCGGGGAGCTGTTTTTT; CDR3: CSVARTSGVGELFF
size: few; V: TRBV3-1; length: 12; J: TRBJ1-2; D: NA; DNA: TGTGCCAGCAGGGGAGAAAACTATGGCTACACCTTC; CDR3: CASRGENYGYTF
size: few; V: TRBV6-1; length: 14; J: TRBJ2-7; D: NA; DNA: TGTGCCAGCAGTGAACCGGGCGGGGCCTACGAGCAGTACTTC; CDR3: CASSEPGGAYEQYF
size: NA; V: TRBV15; length: 14; J: TRBJ1-2; D: NA; DNA: TGTGCCACCAGCAGAGATGGGCTTTTCTACGGCTACACCTTC; CDR3: CATSRDGLFYGYTF
size: NA; V: TRBV6-2/TRBV6-3; length: 15; J: TRBJ1-2; D: TRBD1; DNA: TGTGCCAGCAGTTACTCGAGAGGGGGCAACTATGGCTACACCTTC; CDR3: CASSYSRGGNYGYTF
size: NA; V: TRBV5-1; length: 14; J: TRBJ2-7; D: NA; DNA: TGCGCCAGCAGCATTCGACAGGCAGAATACGAGCAGTACTTC; CDR3: CASSIRQAEYEQYF
size: NA; V: TRBV7-2; length: 16; J: TRBJ2-4; D: TRBD2; DNA: TGTGCCAGCAGCTTGCGCGGGAGGGCCGTATCAAACATTCAGTACTTC; CDR3: CASSLRGRAVSNIQYF
size: NA; V: TRBV19; length: 15; J: TRBJ2-1; D: TRBD1; DNA: TGTGCCAGTAGTACCGGGACAGACTCCTACAATGAGCAGTTCTTC; CDR3: CASSTGTDSYNEQFF
size: NA; V: TRBV5-1; length: 15; J: TRBJ2-1; D: TRBD1; DNA: TGCGCCAGCAGCTTGGAGGGACAGGACTACAATGAGCAGTTCTTC; CDR3: CASSLEGQDYNEQFF
size: NA; V: TRBV7-2; length: 17; J: TRBJ1-1; D: TRBD1; DNA: TGTGCCAGCAGCAACCGGGACAGACTTCTATTGGGGACTGAAGCTTTCTTT; CDR3: CASSNRDRLLLGTEAFF
size: NA; V: TRBV5-1; length: 17; J: TRBJ2-3; D: TRBD2; DNA: TGCGCCAGCAGCTTGGAGACAGGCGGGGGGGCCACAGATACGCAGTATTTT; CDR3: CASSLETGGGATDTQYF
size: NA; V: TRBV12-5; length: 13; J: TRBJ1-2; D: TRBD1; DNA: TGTGCTAGTGCTCCGACAGGGAACTATGGCTACACCTTC; CDR3: CASAPTGNYGYTF
size: NA; V: TRBV5-1; length: 14; J: TRBJ2-3; D: TRBD2; DNA: TGCGCCAGCAGCCTCCAACTAGCGGCAGATACGCAGTATTTT; CDR3: CASSLQLAADTQYF
size: NA; V: TRBV27; length: 15; J: TRBJ2-1; D: NA; DNA: TGTGCCAGCAGTTTATACGAGTCCTCTGGAAGAGAGCAGTTCTTC; CDR3: CASSLYESSGREQFF
size: NA; V: TRBV18; length: 15; J: TRBJ1-2; D: NA; DNA: TGTGCCAGCTCACCGAGTCAACAGGGCGTCTATGGCTACACCTTC; CDR3: CASSPSQQGVYGYTF
size: once; V: TRBV5-4; length: 13; J: TRBJ2-7; D: NA; DNA: TGTGCCAGCAGCTTGGATGGGGCGGGGGAGCAGTACTTC; CDR3: CASSLDGAGEQYF
size: many; V: TRBV5-6; length: 14; J: TRBJ2-4; D: NA; DNA: TGTGCCAGCAGCTCGACGGTAGCCAAAAACATTCAGTACTTC; CDR3: CASSSTVAKNIQYF
size: many; V: TRBV3-1; length: 14; J: TRBJ1-2; D: TRBD1; DNA: TGTGCCAGCAGCCAGGGACAGACTAACTATGGCTACACCTTC; CDR3: CASSQGQTNYGYTF
size: NA; V: TRBV6-1; length: 14; J: TRBJ1-1; D: TRBD1; DNA: TGTGCCAGCAGCGTGACAGGGAGGCAGACTGCAGCTTTCTTT; CDR3: CASSVTGRQTAAFF
size: many; V: TRBV18; length: 17; J: TRBJ2-4; D: NA; DNA: TGTGCCAGCTCACCACGGGCTCCCAACTTAGCCAAAAACATTCAGTACTTC; CDR3: CASSPRAPNLAKNIQYF
size: many; V: TRBV20-1; length: 13; J: TRBJ1-4; D: TRBD1; DNA: TGCAGTGCTAGGGACAGGGTAGGGGAAAAACTGTTTTTT; CDR3: CSARDRVGEKLFF
size: once; V: TRBV4-2; length: 16; J: TRBJ1-5; D: TRBD1; DNA: TGTGCCAGCAGCCAGAGACAGGGGCATAGCAATCAGCCCCAGCATTTT; CDR3: CASSQRQGHSNQPQHF
size: few; V: TRBV7-2; length: 15; J: TRBJ1-5; D: NA; DNA: TGTGCCAGCAGCTTAGTGGCAGATAGCAATCAGCCCCAGCATTTT; CDR3: CASSLVADSNQPQHF
size: NA; V: TRBV11-2; length: 15; J: TRBJ2-1; D: TRBD1; DNA: TGTGCCAGCAGCTCCCCCGGGACAGGACTCAATGAGCAGTTCTTC; CDR3: CASSSPGTGLNEQFF
size: NA; V: TRBV20-1; length: 15; J: TRBJ2-7; D: NA; DNA: TGCAGTGCCAGAAGCGGCGGGGCCGCCTCCTACGAGCAGTACTTC; CDR3: CSARSGGAASYEQYF
size: NA; V: TRBV6-5; length: 13; J: TRBJ2-1; D: NA; DNA: TGTGCCAGCAGTGCCAGGGGTTACAATGAGCAGTTCTTC; CDR3: CASSARGYNEQFF
size: few; V: TRBV6-1; length: 18; J: TRBJ1-5; D: TRBD1; DNA: TGTGCCAGCAGCCCCAGGACAGGGGGCGCCAAGGGCAATCAGCCCCAGCATTTT; CDR3: CASSPRTGGAKGNQPQHF
size: few; V: TRBV6-6; length: 16; J: TRBJ2-3; D: NA; DNA: TGTGCCAGCTTCTTCATCTCCCGGCCGGTCACAGATACGCAGTATTTT; CDR3: CASFFISRPVTDTQYF
size: NA; V: TRBV10-2; length: 12; J: TRBJ1-1; D: NA; DNA: TGCGCCGTGCAGGGATTTAACACTGAAGCTTTCTTT; CDR3: CAVQGFNTEAFF
size: few; V: TRBV24-1; length: 14; J: TRBJ2-5; D: NA; DNA: TGTGCCACCAGTGACACAGGGAGCCAAGAGACCCAGTACTTC; CDR3: CATSDTGSQETQYF
size: few; V: TRBV6-1; length: 14; J: TRBJ2-4; D: NA; DNA: TGTGCCAGCAGTGAGACGGGGGGACAATCCGAGTCATACTTT; CDR3: CASSETGGQSESYF